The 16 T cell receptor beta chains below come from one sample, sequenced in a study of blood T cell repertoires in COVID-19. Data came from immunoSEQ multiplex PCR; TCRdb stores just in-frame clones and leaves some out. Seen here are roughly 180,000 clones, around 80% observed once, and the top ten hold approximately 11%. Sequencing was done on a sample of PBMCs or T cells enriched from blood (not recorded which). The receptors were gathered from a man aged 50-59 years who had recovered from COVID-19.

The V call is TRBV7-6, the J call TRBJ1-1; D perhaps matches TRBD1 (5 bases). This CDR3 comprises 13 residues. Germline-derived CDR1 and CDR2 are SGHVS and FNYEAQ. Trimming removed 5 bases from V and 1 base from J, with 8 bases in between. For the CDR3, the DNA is TGTGCCAGCAGCCCCGGGGGGAACACTGAAGCTTTCTTT. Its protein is CASSPGGNTEAFF.

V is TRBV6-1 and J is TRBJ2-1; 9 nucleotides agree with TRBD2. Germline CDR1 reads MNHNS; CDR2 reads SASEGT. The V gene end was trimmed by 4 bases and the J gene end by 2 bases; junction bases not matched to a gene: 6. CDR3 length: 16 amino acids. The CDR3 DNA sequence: TGTGCCAGCAGTGTAAGTAGCGGGAGCCCCTACAATGAGCAGTTCTTC. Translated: CASSVSSGSPYNEQFF.

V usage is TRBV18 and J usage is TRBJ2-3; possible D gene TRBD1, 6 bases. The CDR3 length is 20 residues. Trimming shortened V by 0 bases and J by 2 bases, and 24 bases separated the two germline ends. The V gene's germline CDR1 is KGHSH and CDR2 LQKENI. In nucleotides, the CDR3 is TGTGCCAGCTCACCACCGGTCGATATAGATCCAGGGGTTACCACAGATACGCAGTATTTT. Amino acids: CASSPPVDIDPGVTTDTQYF.

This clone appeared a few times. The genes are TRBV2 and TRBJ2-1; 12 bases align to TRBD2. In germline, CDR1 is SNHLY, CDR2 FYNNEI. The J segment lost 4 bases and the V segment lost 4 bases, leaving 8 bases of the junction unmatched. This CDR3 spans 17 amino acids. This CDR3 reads CASSASGGDRPYNEQFF. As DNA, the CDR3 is TGTGCCAGCAGTGCTAGCGGGGGGGATCGCCCATACAATGAGCAGTTCTTC. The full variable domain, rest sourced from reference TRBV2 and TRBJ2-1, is EPEVTQTPSHQVTQMGQEVILRCVPISNHLYFYWYRQILGQKVEFLVSFYNNEISEKSEIFDDQFSVERPDGSNFTLKIRSTKLEDSAMYFCASSASGGDRPYNEQFFGPGTRLTVL.

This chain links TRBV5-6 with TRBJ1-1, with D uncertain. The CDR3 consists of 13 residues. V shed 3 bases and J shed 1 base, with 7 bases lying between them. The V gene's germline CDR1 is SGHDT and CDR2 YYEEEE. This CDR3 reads CASSSLWNTEAFF. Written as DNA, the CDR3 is TGTGCCAGCAGCTCGCTATGGAACACTGAAGCTTTCTTT.

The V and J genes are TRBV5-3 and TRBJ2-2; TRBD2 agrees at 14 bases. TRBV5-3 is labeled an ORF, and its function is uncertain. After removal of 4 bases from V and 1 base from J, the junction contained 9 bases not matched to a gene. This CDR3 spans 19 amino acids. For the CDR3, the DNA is TGTGCCAGAAGCCAGGGTGCGACTAGCGGGAGGGTGAACACCGGGGAGCTGTTTTTT. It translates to CARSQGATSGRVNTGELFF.

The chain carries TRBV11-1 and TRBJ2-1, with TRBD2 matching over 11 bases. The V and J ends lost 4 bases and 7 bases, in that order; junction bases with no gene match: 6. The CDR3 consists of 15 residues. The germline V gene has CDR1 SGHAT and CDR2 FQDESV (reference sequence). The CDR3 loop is CASSSGLAGRNEQFF. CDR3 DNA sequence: TGTGCCAGCAGCTCTGGACTAGCGGGCAGGAATGAGCAGTTCTTC.

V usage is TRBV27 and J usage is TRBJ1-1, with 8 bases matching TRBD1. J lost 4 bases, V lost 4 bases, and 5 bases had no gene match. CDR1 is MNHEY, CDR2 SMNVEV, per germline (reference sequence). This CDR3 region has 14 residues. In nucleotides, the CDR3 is TGTGCCAGCAGTTACAAAGGGACAGGCACTGAAGCTTTCTTT. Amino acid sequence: CASSYKGTGTEAFF.

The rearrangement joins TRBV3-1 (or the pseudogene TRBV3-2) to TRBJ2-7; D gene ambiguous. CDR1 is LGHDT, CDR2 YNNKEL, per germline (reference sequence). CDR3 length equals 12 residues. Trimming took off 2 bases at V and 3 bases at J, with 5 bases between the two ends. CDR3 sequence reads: CASSQSGYEQYF. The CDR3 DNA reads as TGTGCCAGCAGCCAATCCGGCTACGAGCAGTACTTC.

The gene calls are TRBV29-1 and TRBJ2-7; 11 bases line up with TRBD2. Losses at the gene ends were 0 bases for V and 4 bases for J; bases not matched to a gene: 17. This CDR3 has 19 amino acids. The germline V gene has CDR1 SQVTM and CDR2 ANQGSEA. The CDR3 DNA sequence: TGCAGCGTTGAAGATTGGGAGACTAGCGGGATTAGACGGCAATACGAGCAGTACTTC. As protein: CSVEDWETSGIRRQYEQYF.

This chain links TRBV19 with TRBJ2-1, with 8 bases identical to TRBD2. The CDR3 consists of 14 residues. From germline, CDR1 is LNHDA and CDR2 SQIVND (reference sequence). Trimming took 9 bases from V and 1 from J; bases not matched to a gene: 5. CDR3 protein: CASAGGVSYNEQFF. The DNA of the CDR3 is TGTGCCAGCGCCGGGGGGGTATCCTACAATGAGCAGTTCTTC. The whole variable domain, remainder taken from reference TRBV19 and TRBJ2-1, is DGGITQSPKYLFRKEGQNVTLSCEQNLNHDAMYWYRQDPGQGLRLIYYSQIVNDFQKGDIAEGYSVSREKKESFPLTVTSAQKNPTAFYLCASAGGVSYNEQFFGPGTRLTVL.

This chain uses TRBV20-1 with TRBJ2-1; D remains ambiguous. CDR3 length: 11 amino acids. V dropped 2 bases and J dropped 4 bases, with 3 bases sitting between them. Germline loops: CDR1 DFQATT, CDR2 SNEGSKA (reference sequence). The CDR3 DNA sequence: TGCAGTGCTAGACCTTACAATGAGCAGTTCTTC. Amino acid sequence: CSARPYNEQFF.

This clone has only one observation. The CDR3 reads CASRPSRGIYQPQHF. CDR3 DNA sequence: TGTGCCAGTAGGCCCAGCAGGGGTATCTATCAGCCCCAGCATTTT. The chain couples TRBV19 to TRBJ1-5, with D tentatively TRBD1 (6 bases). The germline CDR1 and CDR2 sequences are LNHDA and SQIVND (reference sequence). With 6 bases removed from V and 5 bases from J, the gap between germline ends came to 17 bases. The CDR3 contains 15 residues.

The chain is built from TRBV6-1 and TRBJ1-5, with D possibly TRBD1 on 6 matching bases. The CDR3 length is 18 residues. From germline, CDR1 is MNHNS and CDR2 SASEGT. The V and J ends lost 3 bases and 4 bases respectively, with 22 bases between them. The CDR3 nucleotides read TGTGCCAGCAGTGATCAGGACTCTGGCAGGGGAAGTAATCAGCCCCAGCATTTT. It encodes CASSDQDSGRGSNQPQHF.

The DNA for the CDR3 is TGTGCCAGCTCACCATTTCTCCCAGGACAACTTACCCGGGAGACCCAGTACTTC. Amino acids: CASSPFLPGQLTRETQYF. The chain uses TRBV18 and TRBJ2-5; a possible D gene is TRBD1 (5 bases). Germline V gene sequence: CDR1 KGHSH, CDR2 LQKENI. The CDR3 extends over 18 amino acids. V was trimmed by 2 bases and J by 5 bases, leaving 24 bases between them.

Here the CDR3 reads CATGVNQPQHF. CDR3 coding DNA: TGTGCGACAGGGGTCAATCAGCCCCAGCATTTT. V gene TRBV19 combines with J gene TRBJ1-5; 8 nucleotides agree with TRBD1. The CDR3 has 11 amino acids. Germline V gene lookup returns CDR1 LNHDA and CDR2 SQIVND (reference sequence).